These 20 T cell receptor beta chains originate from one sample sequenced in a study of T cell repertoires in cytomegalovirus infection. From the reads, TCRdb called clonotypes with MiXCR, one entry per CDR3 protein. The sample yields over 100,000 distinct CDR3 sequences, roughly 9.1% seen once. Which antigens these TCRs recognize remains unknown. The sequenced material came from PBMCs, sequenced either directly or after in vitro stimulation (not recorded which). The receptors were sampled from a human donor in good health (CMV status not recorded). Some clones in this sample may be carry-over from other donors' samples.

This clonotype was detected only a few times. One junction end does not reproduce the germline sequence, and a read error may be involved. The gene calls are TRBV7-9 and TRBJ1-5, with no clear D. The CDR3 extends over 12 amino acids. Germline loops: CDR1 SEHNR, CDR2 FQNEAQ (reference sequence). The CDR3 here is CASSFSDQPQHF. CDR3 nucleotides: TGTGCCAGCAGCTTTAGCGATCAGCCCCAGCATTTT. Full variable domain (remainder filled in from reference TRBV7-9 and TRBJ1-5): DTGVSQNPRHKITKRGQNVTFRCDPISEHNRLYWYRQTLGQGPEFLTYFQNEAQLEKSRLLSDRFSAERPKGSFSTLEIQRTEQGDSAMYLCASSFSDQPQHFGDGTRLSIL.

The V and J genes are TRBV10-3 and TRBJ2-1, with D possibly TRBD1 on 5 matching bases. The CDR3 spans 12 residues. Germline-derived CDR1 and CDR2 are ENHRY and SYGVKD. The V end was cut by 6 bases, the J end by 7 bases, with 10 bases between. CDR3 region: CAISRAKNEQFF. DNA of the CDR3: TGTGCCATCAGCAGGGCTAAGAATGAGCAGTTCTTC.

The genes are TRBV28 and TRBJ1-1; D is undetermined. CDR3 length: 12 residues. Looked up from germline, CDR1 is MDHEN and CDR2 is SYDVKM. The V gene lost 5 bases and the J gene lost 5 bases, with 9 bases spanning the gap. CDR3 region: CASSAPRTEAFF. DNA for the CDR3: TGTGCCAGCAGTGCCCCCAGGACTGAAGCTTTCTTT.

This clonotype came up a few times. The chain has TRBV19 and TRBJ1-1; 7 nucleotides align to TRBD1. V lost 5 bases and J lost 7; bases outside the gene matches: 10. Germline CDR1 and CDR2: LNHDA and SQIVND (reference sequence). The CDR3 loop spans 14 amino acids. The CDR3 here is CASSPQPRDSEAFF. The DNA of the CDR3 is TGTGCCAGTAGTCCTCAACCCCGGGACAGTGAAGCTTTCTTT.

In this sample, this clonotype turned up many times. The CDR3 is CASSLMSGGGNTGELFF. The CDR3 DNA reads TGCGCCAGCAGCTTAATGAGTGGCGGGGGGAACACCGGGGAGCTGTTTTTT. The chain uses TRBV4-1 and TRBJ2-2, with TRBD2 identical over 7 bases. From germline, CDR1 is MGHRA and CDR2 YSYEKL. The CDR3 runs to 17 residues. The V segment lost 5 bases and the J segment 1 base; nucleotides outside the gene matches: 10.

This clonotype has at least ten counts. This chain links TRBV7-2 with TRBJ1-2; 7 bases fit TRBD1. The length of the CDR3 is 15 residues. CDR1 is SGHTA and CDR2 is FQGNSA in the germline V gene. J was trimmed by 0 bases and V by 1 base; bases with no gene match: 2. This CDR3 is CASSLGDRTNYGYTF. The DNA for the CDR3 is TGTGCCAGCAGCTTAGGGGACAGAACTAACTATGGCTACACCTTC.

This clonotype was detected ten times or more. The V call is TRBV7-8, the J call TRBJ2-2; TRBD2 aligns across 7 bases. V was pared by 5 bases and J by 2 bases, with 8 bases of the junction left unmatched. The CDR3 consists of 16 residues. Germline CDR1 reads SGHVS; CDR2 reads FQNEAQ. The CDR3 bases are TGTGCCAGCAGCAAGTTAGGCGGGGGAAACACCGGGGAGCTGTTTTTT. Protein sequence: CASSKLGGGNTGELFF.

This clonotype has a count of ten or more. The rearrangement joins TRBV7-2 to TRBJ2-5, with 12 bases that match TRBD1. The CDR3 runs to 15 residues. Trimming took 5 bases from V and 2 from J; bases not matched to a gene: 3. In germline, CDR1 is SGHTA, CDR2 FQGNSA. This CDR3 is CASSRDRGRQETQYF. CDR3 sequence (DNA): TGTGCCAGCAGCCGGGACAGGGGGCGGCAAGAGACCCAGTACTTC.

This clonotype was seen ten or more times. The rearrangement uses TRBV7-6 and TRBJ2-2, with TRBD1 matching over 8 bases. The germline gives CDR1 SGHVS, CDR2 FNYEAQ. V lost 2 bases, J lost 6 bases, and 5 bases stayed unmatched. The CDR3 length is 15 residues. The CDR3 DNA sequence: TGTGCCAGCAGCTTACAGGGGGCGCGGGCCGGGGAGCTGTTTTTT. Amino acids: CASSLQGARAGELFF.

This clonotype appeared many times. The chain has TRBV28 and TRBJ2-7; TRBD2 matches at 9 bases. Germline assignment: CDR1 MDHEN and CDR2 SYDVKM. Unmatched junction bases numbered 11, after V lost 6 bases and J lost 8 bases. CDR3 length: 14 residues. CDR3: CASRTSSGNFKQYF. CDR3 in DNA: TGTGCCAGCAGAACCTCTAGCGGGAACTTTAAGCAGTACTTC.

This clonotype was counted a few times. This chain connects TRBV28 to TRBJ2-1; 7 bases fit TRBD1. V gave up 8 bases and J gave up 13 bases; unmatched junction bases: 8. The CDR3 spans 11 residues. Germline V CDR1 and CDR2: MDHEN, SYDVKM. The CDR3 spells CASADRRYQFF. The CDR3 DNA sequence: TGTGCCAGCGCGGACAGGAGATATCAGTTCTTC. The full variable domain, with the rest looked up from reference TRBV28 and TRBJ2-1, is DVKVTQSSRYLVKRTGEKVFLECVQDMDHENMFWYRQDPGLGLRLIYFSYDVKMKEKGDIPEGYSVSREKKERFSLILESASTNQTSMYLCASADRRYQFFGPGTRLTVL.

This clonotype came up many times. The chain recombines TRBV28 with TRBJ1-4; possibly TRBD1 for D (5 bases). The length of the CDR3 is 16 residues. Germline values: CDR1 MDHEN, CDR2 SYDVKM. V was pared by 8 bases and J by 0 bases, with 16 bases between. DNA for the CDR3: TGTGCCAGCCTTCCAGGGATTGTGGCAACTAATGAAAAACTGTTTTTT. As protein: CASLPGIVATNEKLFF.

Many counts were recorded for this clonotype. The chain joins TRBV7-2 to TRBJ2-2, with 7 bases lining up with TRBD2. From germline, CDR1 is SGHTA and CDR2 FQGNSA. After removal of 4 bases from V and 4 bases from J, the junction contained 6 bases not matched to a gene. The CDR3 contains 15 residues. CDR3 sequence (DNA): TGTGCCAGCAGCTCGTCTAGCGGTCCCACCGGGGAGCTGTTTTTT. It yields the protein CASSSSSGPTGELFF.

This clonotype was observed a handful of times. The V gene is TRBV4-3, the J gene TRBJ1-1; possible D gene TRBD1, 5 bases. The CDR3 extends over 17 amino acids. CDR1 LGHNA and CDR2 YSLEER come from the germline V gene. V was pared by 0 bases and J by 2 bases, with 16 bases between. Here the CDR3 reads CASSQDRPGRINTEAFF. The DNA for the CDR3 is TGCGCCAGCAGCCAAGATCGTCCGGGGCGGATCAACACTGAAGCTTTCTTT.

This clonotype appeared many times. The V call is TRBV7-2, the J call TRBJ2-1; a possible D gene is TRBD2 (6 bases). Trimming took 2 bases from V and 1 from J, leaving 18 bases between them. The CDR3 has 18 amino acids. Per germline, CDR1 SGHTA and CDR2 FQGNSA. The CDR3 region is CASSLKGGGVVSYNEQFF. As DNA, the CDR3 is TGTGCCAGCAGCTTAAAGGGCGGCGGGGTAGTATCCTACAATGAGCAGTTCTTC.

The sample holds many counts of this clonotype. The chain uses TRBV20-1 and TRBJ2-5; D remains ambiguous. V was pared by 1 base and J by 5 bases, with 11 bases between. Germline V lookup: CDR1 DFQATT, CDR2 SNEGSKA (reference sequence). The CDR3 is made up of 13 amino acids. The CDR3 region is CSARADSWETQYF. The CDR3 nucleotides are TGCAGTGCTAGAGCTGATAGTTGGGAGACCCAGTACTTC.

This clonotype was seen ten or more times. The chain carries TRBV7-2 and TRBJ1-1, with a weak D call TRBD1 (6 bases). The V gene lost 3 bases and the J gene lost 5 bases, with 22 bases spanning the gap. Germline V lookup: CDR1 SGHTA, CDR2 FQGNSA. The CDR3 is 17 residues long. CDR3 in DNA: TGTGCCAGCAGCTTTGCCACCCTGGTGGGGGCGAGAACTGAAGCTTTCTTT. Translation: CASSFATLVGARTEAFF. The entire variable domain, with the rest obtained from reference TRBV7-2 and TRBJ1-1, is as follows: GAGVSQSPSNKVTEKGKDVELRCDPISGHTALYWYRQSLGQGLEFLIYFQGNSAPDKSGLPSDRFSAERTGGSVSTLTIQRTQQEDSAVYLCASSFATLVGARTEAFFGQGTRLTVV.

A few counts support this clonotype. This chain joins TRBV7-8 and TRBJ1-1; perhaps TRBD1 as D (6 bases). Germline CDR1 reads SGHVS; CDR2 reads FQNEAQ. CDR3 length: 16 residues. V was clipped by 3 bases and J by 2 bases, with 16 bases between them. CDR3: CASSLSGGGGNTEAFF. CDR3 coding DNA: TGTGCCAGCAGCTTGTCGGGGGGCGGGGGAAACACTGAAGCTTTCTTT.

Notes on this clonotype: One end of the junction varies from germline; a read error may be responsible. The V call is TRBV7-2, the J call TRBJ1-4, with 8 positions matching TRBD1. Germline CDR1 SGHTA, CDR2 FQGNSA. This CDR3 is built from 16 residues. The CDR3: CASKSQGASTDEKLFF. The CDR3 nucleotides are TGTGCCAGCAAAAGTCAGGGGGCTTCAACTGATGAAAAACTGTTTTTT. Full variable domain (remainder filled in from reference TRBV7-2 and TRBJ1-4): GAGVSQSPSNKVTEKGKDVELRCDPISGHTALYWYRQSLGQGLEFLIYFQGNSAPDKSGLPSDRFSAERTGGSVSTLTIQRTQQEDSAVYLCASKSQGASTDEKLFFGSGTQLSVL.

This clonotype was recorded a few times. The CDR3 loop reads CSAKAGHSNTEAFF. CDR3 DNA: TGCAGTGCTAAAGCGGGACATTCGAACACTGAAGCTTTCTTT. This chain uses TRBV20-1 with TRBJ1-1, with D possibly TRBD1 on 6 matching bases. The CDR3 covers 14 residues. V was cut by 4 bases and J by 1 base, with 13 bases left in between. Germline loops: CDR1 DFQATT, CDR2 SNEGSKA (reference sequence).